This T cell receptor (beta chain) is from a study of T cell responses to AZD1222 COVID-19 vaccine. The V gene lost 2 bases and the J gene lost 6 bases, with 8 bases spanning the gap. The length of the CDR3 is 13 residues. The germline CDR1 and CDR2 sequences are SGHTA and FQGNSA. This clone was observed a few times. Sequencing was performed with immunoSEQ multiplex PCR; in TCRdb, only in-frame clones are kept and a portion is missing. The sample shows around 140,000 clones, approximately 90% of them seen only once. The chain joins TRBV7-2 to TRBJ1-5; D remains ambiguous. The specimen comprised peripheral blood, sampled on day 0 of AZD1222 vaccination. This TCR was sampled from an adult in good health. CDR3 amino acids: CASSLNLVQPQHF. The CDR3 bases are TGTGCCAGCAGCTTAAATTTGGTTCAGCCCCAGCATTTT.